The 23 T cell receptor beta chains reported below all come from one sample, sequenced in a study. MiXCR, applied by TCRdb to the 5' RACE reads, yields one record per CDR3 protein. The sample consists of over 55,000 distinct CDR3 sequences, approximately 31% of them appearing once. The specimen was tumor-infiltrating naive CD4+ T cells sorted from the breast tumor. The subset denotes: naive CD4+ T cells, CD4+CD45RA+CD25-. These receptors all come from a female donor with breast cancer.

V and J are TRBV4-2 and TRBJ2-3, with 9 bases aligning to TRBD2. The V and J ends lost 0 bases and 6 bases, in that order; junction bases with no gene match: 10. Germline V CDR1 and CDR2: LGHNA, YNFKEQ. CDR3 length equals 17 residues. The CDR3 nucleotides are TGTGCCAGCAGCCAAGATGGAGCGGGAGGCGGAGGGGATACGCAGTATTTT. It yields the protein CASSQDGAGGGGDTQYF.

This sequence joins TRBV9 and TRBJ2-2; D gene uncertain. This CDR3 spans 12 amino acids. Germline-derived CDR1 and CDR2 are SGDLS and YYNGEE. V was cut by 4 bases and J by 6 bases, with 7 bases left in between. CDR3 DNA sequence: TGTGCCAGCAGCTCCCTCCCCGGGGAGCTGTTTTTT. Translating it yields CASSSLPGELFF.

This clonotype has a count of ten or more. V gene TRBV6-5 combines with J gene TRBJ1-1; D is unclear. In germline, CDR1 is MNHEY, CDR2 SVGAGI. The V gene lost 3 bases and the J gene lost 9 bases, with 11 bases spanning the gap. The CDR3 runs to 12 residues. CDR3 nucleotides: TGTGCCAGCAGTTATTCCGGATCAAAAGCTTTCTTT. Residues: CASSYSGSKAFF.

The rearrangement joins TRBV28 to TRBJ2-7; D might be TRBD1 or TRBD2, each matching 5 bases. The germline V and J ends were trimmed by 6 bases and 10 bases, with 13 bases remaining between them. Germline CDR1 is MDHEN and CDR2 is SYDVKM. The CDR3 contains 11 residues. For the CDR3, the DNA is TGTGCCAGCAGCCTACTGGGGGAACAGTACTTC. Translation: CASSLLGEQYF.

This chain connects TRBV5-1 to TRBJ1-2, with 7 bases identical to TRBD1. Germline CDR1 is SGHRS and CDR2 is YFSETQ. The trim removed 4 bases at V and 3 bases at J, leaving 12 bases unmatched. This CDR3 has 16 residues. The CDR3 coding sequence is TGCGCCAGCAGCCAGGACAGGATTGGAAAGGACTATGGCTACACCTTC. Its protein product is CASSQDRIGKDYGYTF.

The chain links TRBV4-1 to TRBJ1-3; D remains ambiguous. Between the trimmed V and J ends, which lost 0 bases and 4 bases, there was a span of 13 bases. The CDR3 extends over 16 amino acids. Germline V CDR1 and CDR2: MGHRA, YSYEKL. The CDR3 nucleotides are TGCGCCAGCAGCCAAGATCCCAACGGATTGGGAAACACCATATATTTT. Residues: CASSQDPNGLGNTIYF.

The chain joins TRBV7-2 to TRBJ2-5; 11 bases agree with TRBD2. Germline trimming cut 0 bases from V and 5 bases from J; bases unmatched to any gene: 2. The CDR3 is 15 amino acids. Germline-derived CDR1 and CDR2 are SGHTA and FQGNSA. The CDR3 reads CASSLALAGVETQYF. CDR3 DNA: TGTGCCAGCAGCTTAGCACTAGCGGGAGTTGAGACCCAGTACTTC. The entire variable domain, with the rest obtained from reference TRBV7-2 and TRBJ2-5, is as follows: GAGVSQSPSNKVTEKGKDVELRCDPISGHTALYWYRQSLGQGLEFLIYFQGNSAPDKSGLPSDRFSAERTGGSVSTLTIQRTQQEDSAVYLCASSLALAGVETQYFGPGTRLLVL.

There are a few counts of this clonotype. The chain couples TRBV15 to TRBJ2-1, with TRBD2 identical over 8 bases. In germline, CDR1 is LNHNV, CDR2 YYDKDF (reference sequence). The CDR3 covers 15 residues. Trimming took 1 base from V and 3 from J; bases not matched to a gene: 2. CDR3: CATSRVSGIYNEQFF. The CDR3 region has the DNA TGTGCCACCAGCAGAGTTAGCGGGATCTACAATGAGCAGTTCTTC.

This clonotype was seen repeatedly, ten times or more. CDR3 sequence: CASSSEGGVYEQYF. The DNA of the CDR3 is TGCGCCAGCAGCTCCGAGGGGGGGGTCTACGAGCAGTACTTC. The J gene is TRBJ2-7, the V gene TRBV4-3; tentatively, D is TRBD2 (7 bases). The V end was cut by 5 bases, the J end by 3 bases, with 14 bases between. CDR1 LGHNA and CDR2 YSLEER come from the germline V gene. This CDR3 spans 14 amino acids.

The chain combines TRBV27 with TRBJ2-5; either TRBD1 or TRBD2 may supply D (6 bases each). The CDR3 length is 15 residues. V was pared by 2 bases and J by 5 bases, with 15 bases between. The germline V gene has CDR1 MNHEY and CDR2 SMNVEV (reference sequence). The CDR3: CASSLSGGLRETQYF. The CDR3 nucleotides are TGTGCCAGCAGTTTAAGTGGGGGGCTCAGGGAGACCCAGTACTTC.

This clonotype is medium-sized by share. The chain is built from TRBV20-1 and TRBJ2-1; 10 bases agree with TRBD2. This CDR3 is 14 amino acids long. V gave up 0 bases and J gave up 6 bases; unmatched junction bases: 2. CDR1 DFQATT and CDR2 SNEGSKA come from the germline V gene (reference sequence). The DNA of the CDR3 is TGCAGTGCTAGAGATAGCGGGAGGATCAATGAGCAGTTCTTC. Translating it yields CSARDSGRINEQFF.

The sample holds many counts of this clonotype. V is TRBV4-1 and J is TRBJ1-2, with TRBD1 as a possible D gene (5 bases). The CDR3 has 14 amino acids. Germline V lookup: CDR1 MGHRA, CDR2 YSYEKL. Trimming took off 6 bases at V and 4 bases at J, with 15 bases between the two ends. For the CDR3, the DNA is TGCGCCAGCAGTCAACCCGACAGCGCCTATGGCTACACCTTC. Its protein product is CASSQPDSAYGYTF.

This clonotype showed up just a few times. V is TRBV4-2 and J is TRBJ1-1, with TRBD1 as a possible D gene (5 bases). The germline V and J ends were trimmed by 0 bases and 6 bases, with 14 bases remaining between them. The CDR3 spans 15 residues. Looked up from germline, CDR1 is LGHNA and CDR2 is YNFKEQ. The CDR3 DNA follows: TGTGCCAGCAGCCAAGAGGGGCAGCTTGGGGCTGAAGCTTTCTTT. Protein product: CASSQEGQLGAEAFF.

The V and J genes are TRBV3-1 and TRBJ1-2; 10 bases are a match to TRBD1. CDR1 is LGHDT and CDR2 is YNNKEL in the germline V gene (reference sequence). V shed 3 bases, J shed 6 bases, and the junction held 1 base outside the gene matches. The CDR3 has 13 residues. The CDR3 here is CASSHGQGDGYTF. In DNA, the CDR3 is TGTGCCAGCAGCCACGGACAGGGGGATGGCTACACCTTC.

The chain couples TRBV6-5 to TRBJ2-7; TRBD1 agrees at 10 bases. Germline values: CDR1 MNHEY, CDR2 SVGAGI. The CDR3 has 15 residues. Germline trimming cut 5 bases from V and 2 bases from J; bases unmatched to any gene: 6. This CDR3 reads CASSQTGGLAYEQYF. The CDR3 DNA reads TGTGCCAGCAGTCAGACAGGGGGCCTCGCCTACGAGCAGTACTTC.

In this sample, this clonotype turned up a few times. This chain joins TRBV10-3 and TRBJ1-2; TRBD1 matches 7 bases. CDR3 length equals 14 residues. After removal of 6 bases from V and 5 bases from J, the junction contained 9 bases not matched to a gene. CDR1 is ENHRY and CDR2 is SYGVKD in the germline V gene. CDR3 region: CAIRIRDSDYGYTF. The DNA of the CDR3 is TGTGCCATCAGGATCCGGGACAGCGATTATGGCTACACCTTC.

This rearrangement joins TRBV20-1 to TRBJ1-2; maybe TRBD1 (5 bases). CDR3 length: 15 residues. CDR1 and CDR2 from the germline V gene are DFQATT and SNEGSKA (reference sequence). Trimming left V 0 bases short and J 8 bases short, with 19 bases between. The CDR3 reads CSAREDLRAGLGYTF. CDR3 in DNA: TGCAGTGCTAGAGAGGACCTGAGGGCAGGGCTGGGCTACACCTTC.

Of note for this clonotype: Since a much larger clone is just one base distant, this may be a read error. The chain combines TRBV28 with TRBJ1-2; 7 nucleotides line up with TRBD1. The CDR3 contains 14 residues. J lost 7 bases, V lost 8 bases, and 13 bases had no gene match. Germline loops: CDR1 MDHEN, CDR2 SYDVKM. The CDR3 protein is CASCPLDRVLGYTF. The CDR3 DNA reads TGTGCCAGCTGTCCCCTTGACAGGGTACTTGGCTACACCTTC.

This clonotype was observed a few times. This chain joins TRBV29-1 and TRBJ1-1; D is unclear. The CDR3 has 12 amino acids. Germline assignment: CDR1 SQVTM and CDR2 ANQGSEA. The germline V and J ends were trimmed by 7 bases and 0 bases, with 9 bases remaining between them. CDR3: CSAGRMNTEAFF. CDR3 DNA sequence: TGCAGCGCTGGACGGATGAACACTGAAGCTTTCTTT.

This clonotype has more than one count but fewer than ten. This chain joins TRBV7-9 and TRBJ1-5; D unresolved. The V gene lost 5 bases and the J gene lost 4 bases, with 6 bases spanning the gap. In germline, CDR1 is SEHNR, CDR2 FQNEAQ (reference sequence). This CDR3 is 12 amino acids long. CDR3 nucleotides: TGTGCCAGCAGCAGGCTAAATCAGCCCCAGCATTTT. This encodes CASSRLNQPQHF.

This clonotype was observed a handful of times. Germline and junction disagree at one end, which may indicate a read error. This chain joins TRBV7-2 and TRBJ1-4, with 9 bases that match TRBD1. Per the germline V gene, CDR1 is SGHTA and CDR2 is FQGNSA. The CDR3 runs 17 residues. The chain's CDR3 is CASSLAAGQGSNEELFF. Written as DNA, the CDR3 is TGTGCCAGCAGCTTAGCTGCGGGACAGGGATCTAATGAAGAACTGTTTTTT. Drawing the rest from reference TRBV7-2 and TRBJ1-4, the complete variable domain is GAGVSQSPSNKVTEKGKDVELRCDPISGHTALYWYRQSLGQGLEFLIYFQGNSAPDKSGLPSDRFSAERTGGSVSTLTIQRTQQEDSAVYLCASSLAAGQGSNEELFFGSGTQLSVL.

The genes are TRBV20-1 and TRBJ2-7; the match to TRBD1 covers 10 bases. The CDR3 covers 15 residues. Unmatched junction bases numbered 11, after V lost 5 bases and J lost 4 bases. Germline CDR1 reads DFQATT; CDR2 reads SNEGSKA (reference sequence). CDR3 sequence (DNA): TGCAGTGCTTCCTACCCTCGGGACAGGGGATACGAGCAGTACTTC. Protein: CSASYPRDRGYEQYF.

V and J are TRBV6-6 and TRBJ1-5; D is possibly TRBD1 (6 bases). Between the trimmed V and J ends, which lost 11 bases and 7 bases, there was a span of 21 bases. The CDR3 consists of 14 residues. In germline, CDR1 is MNHNY, CDR2 SVGAGI (reference sequence). CDR3 sequence: CASRRGGGEQPQHF. CDR3 coding DNA: TGTGCCTCCCGAAGAGGAGGGGGTGAACAGCCCCAGCATTTT.